This T cell receptor beta chain was obtained from a study of blood T cell repertoires in COVID-19 (TCRdb year 2020). Study-wide context: Samples from collaborators originated in the United States, Italy and Spain and spanned both the acute and convalescent phases of COVID-19. The prospective study material was composed of cDNA or gDNA derived from T cells, B-cell-depleted T cells, or PBMCs. The dataset comprised deeply sampled blood TCRbeta repertoires from subjects exposed to, actively infected with, or recovered from COVID-19. The repertoires were released in a freely available public database meant as a resource for research on the immune response to SARS-CoV-2. The samples were drawn from two sources: the first 160 participants of the ongoing ImmuneRACE study, and 950 to 1,500 subjects contributed by 6 global collaborators. A de-identified subject ID, COVID-19 status, age in years and sex were almost always included in the sample metadata. Where available, HLA class I and class II types were obtained from metadata supplied by the sample provider rather than from assay-based typing. Paper-wide results and their limitations: The quantity of clinical and demographic metadata differed by source and by participant and was supplied without curation.

The immunoSEQ Assay, a bias-controlled multiplex PCR, was used to amplify TCRbeta CDR3 regions from genomic DNA. The study's own analysis went as follows. Within the assay, amplification of reference gene primers was used to estimate how many nucleated cells each sample contained. To quantify the absolute abundance of each unique TCRbeta CDR3 rearrangement, sequence reads were collapsed and filtered. For each sample, productive Simpson clonality was calculated as the square root of Simpson's diversity index over productive rearrangements. In its TCRdb copy, this immuneACCESS table keeps in-frame sequences only and misses some clones. Where compared with another copy, unresolved V genes explain less than half of these, and the others have no known cause. For V, J and clone size, that table is used; D and trimming come from the DNA. This sample lists 89,000 or so clones; more than 70% were detected once. 7% to 9% of the sample goes to the ten largest clones.

This clone has a handful of counts. The clone's antigen remains unknown. Per-nucleotide qualities are absent, and no much larger clonotype sits a single base away. The collaborating institutions used their own protocols to collect whole blood in K2EDTA tubes. Collaborator samples were shipped for TCRbeta analysis as frozen whole blood, isolated PBMCs, or DNA extracted from either sample type. Sequences LGHNA (CDR1) and YNFKEQ (CDR2) are obtained from the germline V gene. Reading from cysteine to phenylalanine, the CDR3 counts 15 amino acids. The retained sequence is limited to the CDR3, 45 bases, with the frame set at the first base. Deletion took 4 bases off V and 0 bases off J, with a span of 12 bases between the germline ends.

The sequence links TRBV4-2 to TRBJ2-5, with a weak D call of TRBD1 (8 bases match). This receptor was identified in a man aged 50 to 59 with active COVID-19. The sample was peripheral blood. The CDR3 region has the sequence CASSRGGQDQETQYF. The nucleotide sequence reads as follows: TGTGCCAGCAGCCGGGGGGGACAGGACCAAGAGACCCAGTACTTC.